This T cell receptor beta chain was sequenced during a study of breast tumors, draining lymph nodes, adjacent tissues. Points from the study as a whole: Tumor T cell lymph node origin was a supported hypothesis, not proven.

TCRdb reprocessed the multiplex PCR reads with MiXCR, giving one entry per CDR3 protein. Of approximately 190,000 distinct CDR3 sequences listed, around 29% are singletons. Germline lookup yields CDR1 LGHNA and CDR2 YSLEER. This CDR3 has 15 amino acids. V lost 1 base to trimming and J lost 2 bases, with 10 bases between them. Axillary draining lymph nodes of breast cancer patients supplied the node samples. Many counts were recorded for this clonotype. Its target is unknown. The sequence derives from a female donor with breast cancer. Some clones in this sample may be carry-over from other donors' samples. This chain uses TRBV4-3 with TRBJ2-3, with D unclear. Sequenced material: axillary lymph node tissue. CDR3 amino acids: CASSQVTPSTDTQYF. As DNA, the CDR3 is TGCGCCAGCAGCCAAGTTACTCCGTCCACAGATACGCAGTATTTT.